This section outlines one T cell receptor beta chain sequence together with its context. This sample was taken from a study of sequential checkpoint blockade in melanoma. Here immunoSEQ multiplex PCR was the method, and the copy in TCRdb shows in-frame clones only, minus some. Here the sample spans approximately 18,000 clones, 60% to 80% being singletons. Treatment noted: randomized to nivolumab then ipilimumab (arm A) or the reverse (arm B). The source material was CD8+ T cells sorted from blood (inferred from file names), sampled from a patient given nivolumab and ipilimumab in sequence. This receptor was taken from a human donor with melanoma.

The CDR3 here is CASSLQTAYEQYF. CDR3 nucleotide sequence: TGTGCCAGCAGCCTACAAACAGCCTACGAGCAGTACTTC. The V gene is TRBV11-2, the J gene TRBJ2-7; no definite D call. This CDR3 is built from 13 residues. V lost 5 bases to trimming and J lost 2 bases, with 10 bases between them. The germline CDR1 and CDR2 sequences are SGHAT and FQNNGV.